These 11 T cell receptor beta chains were sequenced from one sample in a study of blood T cells in healthy people across ages. A second PCR, run for about 7 to 11 cycles, used a sample-barcoded 5' primer plus a J-beta primer mix. One entry per CDR3 protein, called by TCRdb with MiXCR from the 5' RACE reads. The sample carries 700,000 or so distinct CDR3 sequences, 22% recorded once. The specimen was blood. These receptors came from a man aged 70 or older in good health.

This clonotype came up once. The CDR3, as DNA: TGTGCCAGCAGCCCAGGGCCGGGGCCAGGAGAAAACATTCAGTACTTC. It specifies CASSPGPGPGENIQYF. The V call is TRBV7-2, the J call TRBJ2-4; D could derive from TRBD1 or TRBD2 (5 bases each). Trimming pared 5 bases from V and 5 bases from J, leaving 19 bases between. Germline V gene lookup returns CDR1 SGHTA and CDR2 FQGNSA. The CDR3 extends over 16 amino acids.

The V and J genes are TRBV15 and TRBJ1-4; TRBD1 is a possible D gene (5 bases). The CDR3 loop spans 15 amino acids. The germline V gene encodes CDR1 LNHNV and CDR2 YYDKDF (reference sequence). Trimming took 0 bases from V and 6 from J, leaving 11 bases between them. For the CDR3, the DNA is TGTGCCACCAGCAGAGAGGGGGTAGGGGATGAAAAACTGTTTTTT. Protein sequence: CATSREGVGDEKLFF.

This clonotype was counted between two and nine times. The chain uses TRBV18 and TRBJ2-3; D uncertain. Deletions cut 3 bases from V and 4 bases from J, with 14 bases between. The germline CDR1 and CDR2 sequences are KGHSH and LQKENI. The CDR3 sequence is 15 residues long. The CDR3 spells CASSPAQGRPDTQYF. CDR3 nucleotides: TGTGCCAGCTCACCGGCCCAAGGTAGGCCAGATACGCAGTATTTT.

V is TRBV6-1 and J is TRBJ2-2; D ambiguous. The CDR3 runs 13 residues. Trimming pared 3 bases from V and 4 bases from J, leaving 6 bases between. Germline loops: CDR1 MNHNS, CDR2 SASEGT. Written as DNA, the CDR3 is TGTGCCAGCAGTGAGATGGTCACCGGGGAGCTGTTTTTT. It codes for CASSEMVTGELFF.

This chain links TRBV15 with TRBJ2-1, with D perhaps matching TRBD1 (5 bases). The V gene lost 0 bases and the J gene lost 3 bases, with 18 bases spanning the gap. The CDR3 is 18 amino acids. Germline values: CDR1 LNHNV, CDR2 YYDKDF (reference sequence). CDR3 sequence reads: CATSRDGYRMPNYNEQFF. CDR3 in DNA: TGTGCCACCAGCAGAGATGGGTACAGGATGCCCAACTACAATGAGCAGTTCTTC.

This clonotype was detected many times. This rearrangement joins TRBV5-1 to TRBJ2-5; D is uncertain. The CDR3 runs 13 residues. V was trimmed by 0 bases and J by 1 base, leaving 4 bases between them. CDR1 is SGHRS, CDR2 YFSETQ, per germline. The CDR3 is CASSLELQETQYF. In DNA, the CDR3 is TGCGCCAGCAGCTTGGAACTCCAAGAGACCCAGTACTTC.

This chain connects TRBV6-1 to TRBJ2-1; 11 bases are shared with TRBD2. With V trimmed by 6 bases and J by 8 bases, 9 bases remained unmatched. This CDR3 has 15 residues. CDR1 is MNHNS, CDR2 SASEGT, per germline. This CDR3 reads CASRHSSGRRDEQFF. The CDR3 coding sequence is TGTGCCAGCAGGCATTCTAGCGGGAGGAGGGATGAGCAGTTCTTC.

This clonotype has more than one count but fewer than ten. The chain recombines TRBV12-3 or TRBV12-4 with TRBJ1-4; the D gene is possibly TRBD1 (6 bases). V was cut by 5 bases and J by 11 bases, with 21 bases left in between. The CDR3 runs 15 residues. Here the CDR3 reads CASSPSVGAIGKLFF. The CDR3 DNA follows: TGTGCCAGCAGTCCTTCCGTGGGGGCGATTGGGAAACTGTTTTTT.

There are many counts of this clonotype. At one end the junction does not follow the germline gene, possibly because of a read error. The V gene is TRBV12-3 or TRBV12-4, the J gene TRBJ1-5; the D is unclear. This CDR3 has 13 residues. The CDR3 sequence: CASSLVGNQPQHF. Written as DNA, the CDR3 is TGTGCCAGCAGCTTAGTGGGCAATCAGCCCCAGCATTTT.

The chain joins TRBV3-1 to TRBJ2-3, with 11 positions matching TRBD2. With 0 bases clipped from V and 5 bases from J, the junction kept 7 bases outside the gene matches. The CDR3 has 17 amino acids. The germline V gene has CDR1 LGHDT and CDR2 YNNKEL (reference sequence). Here the CDR3 reads CASSQDVAGGPRDTQYF. The CDR3 nucleotides are TGTGCCAGCAGCCAAGATGTAGCGGGGGGGCCTAGAGATACGCAGTATTTT.

This clonotype was counted only a few times. The V call is TRBV12-3 or TRBV12-4, the J call TRBJ2-5; no definite D call. This CDR3 region has 12 residues. Trimming took 4 bases from V and 11 from J, leaving 14 bases between them. The CDR3 DNA reads TGTGCCAGCAGTTCCCGCCCGTCCAGGCAGTACTTC. Its protein is CASSSRPSRQYF.